This T cell receptor (beta chain) was sequenced in a study of shared clonotypes between healthy human individuals. Study context: The composition of the donors was a couple of women and three men aged 18 to 49.

CDR1 LNHDA and CDR2 SQIVND come from the germline V gene (reference sequence). The CDR3 is 13 residues long. V lost 9 bases and J lost 3, with 13 bases in between. Study conclusions and caveats: Generation probabilities were higher for clonotypes shared across all four sorted-subset donors than for unshared ones. With few donors, the genetic and exposure-history diversity represented was limited. Roughly 5% of naive CD4 clonotypes were common to a few donors.

Repertoires were generated with immunoSEQ multiplex PCR, while TCRdb's copy carries only in-frame clones and drops some. Among around 2.5 million clones, approximately 93% were seen once, and the ten largest hold 0.36%. Note on this clone: The antigen is unknown.

The clonotype comes from a man aged 18 to 30 in good health. Some clones in this sample may be carry-over from other donors' samples. The sample taken for sequencing was naive CD4+ T cells from PBMCs. Subset denoted: CD45RA+ positively selected. The chain links TRBV19 to TRBJ2-3; perhaps TRBD2 as D (5 bases). The chain's CDR3 is CASTKGGTDTQYF. CDR3 bases: TGTGCCAGCACTAAGGGCGGGACAGATACGCAGTATTTT.